This TCR beta chain was profiled in a study of T cell responses to AZD1222 COVID-19 vaccine (dated by TCRdb to the early 2020s). Background for the entire study: TCR sequencing covered more than 230 trial participants: 200 to 220 given two doses of AZD1222 and 26 given two doses of MenACWY control vaccine. Enrollment into the trials was organized by age into subgroups of 18-55, 56-69 and 70-plus years, and those subgroups contained approximately 160, 26 and 62 TCR-sequenced participants, respectively. The research as a whole found: Epitopes outside the regions mutated in the B.1.351 and B.1.1.7 variants were reportedly recognized by nearly half of the unique spike-specific TCRs. A significant rise in spike-specific TCR breadth and depth was observed after two AZD1222 doses relative to day 0 and relative to MenACWY recipients. The 56-69-year group was small, and its depth increase did not reach significance, likely because of low power. Conclusions about previously exposed vaccinees were limited because only 5 or 6 AZD1222 recipients were SARS-CoV-2 seropositive at baseline. The vaccine-associated CD4 TCRs covered the entire spike protein, and the dominant responses fell in regions 160-218 and 743-854. Participants were mostly white British and included more females than males, and it was suggested by the authors that clonal diversity may have been underestimated. No day 14 peak-response samples were available, so repertoires were characterized only after the peak T cell response.

Comment on this clone: This receptor's antigen is unknown. One base away there is no much larger clone; base qualities are not given.

The CDR3 regions of human TCRbeta chains were analyzed by immunosequencing. The authors' analysis ran thus. TCRs in the repertoires were matched against a reference library of SARS-CoV-2-specific TCRs that had been generated with the MIRA antigen-specificity platform. Breadth was defined as the fraction of unique TCRs that were SARS-CoV-2-associated, and depth was defined as the fraction of total T cells that were SARS-CoV-2-associated. Each spike-specific TCR was assigned to its reactive spike region and to a CD4 or CD8 class using the MIRA data. Log10-transformed breadth and depth values were compared by one-way ANOVA with Sidak's multiple comparisons tests. The immuneACCESS repertoire file appears here via TCRdb, limited to in-frame rearrangements. These files lack a portion of the clones; in checked studies, under half of the deficit traces to unresolved V genes, and the cause of the others is not known. The V and J calls and clone size are taken from that table; D and trimming were inferred from the DNA. The sample table shows about 120,000 clones, and approximately 94% are seen once. The ten largest clones take up approximately 5% of the sample.

The intended sense of this specimen's time point label: about 28 days (+/-7) after the second vaccine dose. Because spike-specific TCR depth and breadth did not differ between the two schedules, AZD1222 recipients who got a second dose at roughly 4 weeks were pooled with those who got a second dose at roughly 12 weeks. The vaccinee samples were drawn from two UK trials, COV001 and COV002, one of which was a single-blind randomized controlled phase 2/3 trial testing AZD1222 (ChAdOx1 nCoV-19) in healthy adults. For TCRbeta chain sequencing, PBMC samples from trial participants were taken at day 0 and at day 28 after the second dose. V loses 1 base of germline sequence and J loses 7 bases, and the interval between the two ends is 13 bases. The CDR3 sequence holds 14 residues, the cysteine and phenylalanine included. Only the CDR3 DNA is retained, 42 bases long and in frame from the first base. The germline V gene specifies SGHTA as CDR1 and FQGTGA as CDR2.

The rearranged segments are TRBV7-3 and TRBJ1-2; perhaps TRBD1 is the D gene, with 5 bases matching. Sequencing was performed on peripheral blood, taken 28 days after the second AZD1222 dose. The origin of this receptor is an adult who received the AZD1222 COVID-19 vaccine. The DNA reads as follows: TGTGCCAGCAGCTTAAATGGAGGCCAGGGTGGCTACACCTTC. Its protein reads: CASSLNGGQGGYTF.